Following are 28 T cell receptor beta chains from one sample sequenced in a study of T-cell memory formation after mild COVID-19. TCRdb fed the 5' RACE reads into MiXCR, producing one record per CDR3 protein. Among some 160,000 distinct CDR3 sequences listed, about an eighth were seen once. The source material was PBMCs or a T cell subset sorted from them (not recorded which). Every receptor here comes from a man aged 18 to 30 who had mild COVID-19 (a few samples of this study predate the infection). Cell type and time point are not known.

This chain connects TRBV7-9 to TRBJ2-1, with TRBD1 matching over 8 bases. Trimming cost V 5 bases and J 5 bases; bases outside gene matches: 8. There are 15 residues in the CDR3. The germline V gene encodes CDR1 SEHNR and CDR2 FQNEAQ (reference sequence). In DNA form, the CDR3 reads TGTGCCAGCAGCCACTCCAGGGGGCCCCACAATGAGCAGTTCTTC. It specifies CASSHSRGPHNEQFF.

V gene TRBV7-8 combines with J gene TRBJ2-1; D assignment may be TRBD1 or TRBD2 (6 bases each). The CDR3 runs 13 residues. The germline CDR1 and CDR2 sequences are SGHVS and FQNEAQ. Trimming took off 8 bases at V and 8 bases at J, with 16 bases between the two ends. CDR3 bases: TGTGCCAGCGTCCTAAGGGGGGCGCATGAGCAGTTCTTC. This encodes CASVLRGAHEQFF.

The CDR3 loop reads CASMGASGRAGLAFF. CDR3 bases: TGTGCCAGCATGGGGGCCAGTGGCAGGGCAGGACTAGCTTTCTTT. This chain connects TRBV28 to TRBJ1-1; perhaps TRBD1 as D (6 bases). Trimming stripped 7 bases from V and 10 bases from J, with 25 bases between. CDR1 and CDR2 (germline): MDHEN, SYDVKM. CDR3 length: 15 amino acids.

J is TRBJ2-6 and V is TRBV6-2 or TRBV6-3; the D call may be TRBD1 or TRBD2 (5 bases each). The CDR3 runs to 15 residues. V was shortened by 6 bases and J by 2 bases, with 11 bases between the two germline ends. Germline V gene data show CDR1 as MNHEY and CDR2 as SVGEGT. The CDR3 region has the DNA TGTGCCAGCAGAAGGGACGGGACTGGGGCCAACGTCCTGACTTTC. Amino acid sequence: CASRRDGTGANVLTF.

This chain connects TRBV7-9 to TRBJ2-3; D may match TRBD1 or TRBD2 (5 bases each). The CDR3 length is 16 residues. Per the germline V gene, CDR1 is SEHNR and CDR2 is FQNEAQ (reference sequence). Trimming removed 1 base at V and 4 bases at J, with 15 bases between. The CDR3 spells CASSLGGGSGPDTQYF. The CDR3 nucleotides are TGTGCCAGCAGCTTAGGCGGCGGTTCGGGGCCAGATACGCAGTATTTT.

At least ten counts were recorded for this clonotype. The V gene is TRBV11-2, the J gene TRBJ2-3; 9 nucleotides agree with TRBD2. The CDR3 consists of 16 residues. From germline, CDR1 is SGHAT and CDR2 FQNNGV. V trimming: 3 bases; J trimming: 0 bases; junction bases outside the gene matches: 4. CDR3 coding DNA: TGTGCCAGCAGCTTGGGAGCGGGGGGTAGCACAGATACGCAGTATTTT. This codes for CASSLGAGGSTDTQYF.

This sequence joins TRBV7-6 and TRBJ2-3; D not certain. The length of the CDR3 is 12 residues. Trimming took off 6 bases at V and 11 bases at J, with 15 bases between the two ends. Germline CDR1 SGHVS, CDR2 FNYEAQ. The CDR3: CASSFALGEQYF. The CDR3 region has the DNA TGTGCCAGCAGTTTTGCCCTTGGGGAGCAGTATTTT.

This clonotype was seen only a few times. V and J are TRBV9 and TRBJ1-1; D perhaps matches TRBD1 (6 bases). The CDR3 has 15 residues. Germline CDR1 and CDR2: SGDLS and YYNGEE. Between the trimmed V and J ends, which lost 3 bases and 1 base, there was a span of 13 bases. The CDR3 DNA follows: TGTGCCAGCAGCGCCCATACAGGGACGAACACTGAAGCTTTCTTT. This codes for CASSAHTGTNTEAFF. Drawing the rest from reference TRBV9 and TRBJ1-1, the complete variable domain is DSGVTQTPKHLITATGQRVTLRCSPRSGDLSVYWYQQSLDQGLQFLIQYYNGEERAKGNILERFSAQQFPDLHSELNLSSLELGDSALYFCASSAHTGTNTEAFFGQGTRLTVV.

This chain connects TRBV10-3 to TRBJ1-5, with TRBD1 matching 7 bases. The CDR3 extends over 15 amino acids. Losses at the gene ends were 5 bases for V and 2 bases for J; bases not matched to a gene: 6. CDR1 is ENHRY, CDR2 SYGVKD, per germline. The CDR3 region has the DNA TGTGCCATCAGTCTTGACAGGGACGGCAATCAGCCCCAGCATTTT. It codes for CAISLDRDGNQPQHF.

This clonotype was counted only a few times. The chain carries TRBV7-9 and TRBJ1-6, with a possible D match to TRBD1 (6 bases). The CDR3 totals 15 residues. V lost 5 bases to trimming and J lost 2 bases, with 10 bases between them. Germline CDR1 and CDR2: SEHNR and FQNEAQ (reference sequence). CDR3 in DNA: TGTGCCAGCAGCGCTCAGGGGACCTATAATTCACCCCTCCACTTT. Translating it yields CASSAQGTYNSPLHF. Based on the CDR3 plus reference TRBV7-9 and TRBJ1-6, the full variable domain is DTGVSQNPRHKITKRGQNVTFRCDPISEHNRLYWYRQTLGQGPEFLTYFQNEAQLEKSRLLSDRFSAERPKGSFSTLEIQRTEQGDSAMYLCASSAQGTYNSPLHFGNGTRLTVT.

In its sample, this clonotype was seen many times. The CDR3 DNA is TGCAGCGTTAACGTGGGGAGCACAGATACGCAGTATTTT. Its protein product is CSVNVGSTDTQYF. The rearrangement joins TRBV29-1 to TRBJ2-3, with D unresolved. This CDR3 is built from 13 residues. Trimming shortened V by 5 bases and J by 0 bases, and 9 bases separated the two germline ends. CDR1 is SQVTM and CDR2 is ANQGSEA in the germline V gene.

This clonotype was recorded at least ten times. The genes are TRBV4-3 and TRBJ2-7; D gene uncertain. Germline V lookup: CDR1 LGHNA, CDR2 YSLEER. The CDR3 has 15 amino acids. Deletions cut 0 bases from V and 1 base from J, with 10 bases between. The CDR3 DNA reads TGCGCCAGCAGCCAAGACAGGTTCTTATCCTACGAGCAGTACTTC. It yields the protein CASSQDRFLSYEQYF.

This clonotype was observed a handful of times. The chain employs TRBV14 and TRBJ1-2; D unclear. The CDR3 spans 12 residues. V was cut by 4 bases and J by 1 base, with 4 bases left in between. Germline CDR1 is SGHDN and CDR2 is FVKESK. The CDR3 loop is CASSLINYGYTF. The CDR3 DNA follows: TGTGCCAGCAGCCTCATTAACTATGGCTACACCTTC.

V usage is TRBV29-1 and J usage is TRBJ2-2; D might be TRBD2 (7 bases). Germline CDR1 is SQVTM and CDR2 is ANQGSEA. The V end lost 6 bases, the J end lost 2 bases, and 13 bases lay between the germline ends. The CDR3 sequence is 14 residues long. The CDR3 here is CSVTRGANTGELFF. Here the CDR3 DNA reads TGCAGCGTAACACGGGGGGCTAACACCGGGGAGCTGTTTTTT.

There are a few counts of this clonotype. The chain carries TRBV5-1 and TRBJ2-1; D is possibly TRBD2 (5 bases). Germline loops: CDR1 SGHRS, CDR2 YFSETQ. This CDR3 is built from 15 residues. V gave up 1 base and J gave up 2 bases, with 10 bases separating them. This CDR3 is CASSLTGNTYNEQFF. The CDR3 nucleotides are TGCGCCAGCAGCTTGACGGGGAACACCTACAATGAGCAGTTCTTC.

This clonotype was recorded at least ten times. The rearrangement links TRBV15 to TRBJ2-1; 12 nucleotides line up with TRBD2. Germline V CDR1 and CDR2: LNHNV, YYDKDF (reference sequence). The length of the CDR3 is 17 residues. V lost 5 bases and J lost 10; bases outside the gene matches: 15. DNA of the CDR3: TGTGCCACCAGCGGCGGACTAGCGGGGAGATCCAATAGCGAGCAGTTCTTC. It is translated as CATSGGLAGRSNSEQFF.

The sample holds a few counts of this clonotype. The chain joins TRBV4-2 to TRBJ1-2, with a weak D call TRBD1 (5 bases). This CDR3 has 16 residues. Trimming took off 4 bases at V and 2 bases at J, with 17 bases between the two ends. The V gene's germline CDR1 is LGHNA and CDR2 YNFKEQ. As DNA, the CDR3 is TGTGCCAGCAGCCCCGAGACCAGGGTCCGGAACTATGGCTACACCTTC. This encodes CASSPETRVRNYGYTF.

Only a few counts were recorded for this clonotype. The J gene is TRBJ2-7, the V gene TRBV4-1, with 7 bases fitting TRBD1. V shed 4 bases, J shed 2 bases, and the junction held 8 bases outside the gene matches. Germline V gene sequence: CDR1 MGHRA, CDR2 YSYEKL. The CDR3 is 15 amino acids. The CDR3 is CASSPQNRGTYEQYF. CDR3 sequence (DNA): TGCGCCAGCAGCCCCCAGAACAGGGGCACCTACGAGCAGTACTTC.

This clonotype was observed a few times. This CDR3 reads CSAGQGRAFF. The CDR3 DNA is TGCAGTGCTGGACAGGGCAGAGCTTTCTTT. The chain employs TRBV20-1 and TRBJ1-1, with 8 bases fitting TRBD1. Per germline, CDR1 DFQATT and CDR2 SNEGSKA (reference sequence). The ends lost 5 bases at V and 10 bases at J; junction bases unmatched: 3. This CDR3 is built from 10 residues.

This clonotype was counted only a few times. This chain connects TRBV28 to TRBJ1-1; D call uncertain. Trimming removed 10 bases from V and 0 bases from J, with 9 bases in between. Germline V gene lookup returns CDR1 MDHEN and CDR2 SYDVKM. The CDR3 extends over 12 amino acids. The CDR3 loop is CATTVMNTEAFF. The CDR3 DNA sequence: TGTGCCACTACAGTCATGAACACTGAAGCTTTCTTT.

The chain carries TRBV18 and TRBJ2-1, with D unclear. The CDR3 totals 11 residues. Trimming left V 2 bases short and J 10 bases short, with 6 bases between. Germline CDR1 and CDR2: KGHSH and LQKENI. CDR3 protein: CASSPTGEQFF. CDR3 coding DNA: TGTGCCAGCTCACCAACCGGGGAGCAGTTCTTC.

At least ten counts were recorded for this clonotype. V gene TRBV5-1 combines with J gene TRBJ2-1; D remains ambiguous. Germline assignment: CDR1 SGHRS and CDR2 YFSETQ. CDR3 length: 12 residues. V was clipped by 0 bases and J by 6 bases, with 4 bases between them. CDR3 nucleotides: TGCGCCAGCAGCTTGGAACGCAATGAGCAGTTCTTC. It codes for CASSLERNEQFF.

There are a few counts of this clonotype. The chain carries TRBV6-2 or TRBV6-3 and TRBJ1-2; D may be TRBD1 (5 bases). The germline gives CDR1 MNHEY, CDR2 SVGEGT. The CDR3 runs to 14 residues. Trimming shortened V by 9 bases and J by 4 bases, and 18 bases separated the two germline ends. The CDR3, as DNA: TGTGCCAGTACGGACTCCGGGACCTTCTATGGCTACACCTTC. Translation gives CASTDSGTFYGYTF.

This clonotype has a handful of counts. The chain joins TRBV2 to TRBJ1-1; perhaps TRBD1 as D (6 bases). Trimming removed 6 bases at V and 7 bases at J, with 12 bases between. The CDR3 sequence is 12 residues long. CDR1 and CDR2 (germline): SNHLY, FYNNEI. The DNA of the CDR3 is TGTGCCAGCAGACCCGGACAGCATGAAGCTTTCTTT. This codes for CASRPGQHEAFF.

This clonotype was seen ten or more times. The CDR3 region is CASSTTGAVGYTF. In DNA form, the CDR3 reads TGTGCCAGCAGCACGACAGGGGCGGTTGGCTACACCTTC. V and J are TRBV11-2 and TRBJ1-2; 8 nucleotides align to TRBD1. The length of the CDR3 is 13 residues. The germline CDR1 and CDR2 sequences are SGHAT and FQNNGV. After removal of 5 bases from V and 7 bases from J, the junction contained 6 bases not matched to a gene.

As regards this clonotype: This may be a read error, as it is one base from a much larger clone. The chain combines TRBV7-9 with TRBJ1-5, with TRBD1 identical over 10 bases. The CDR3 extends over 14 amino acids. Germline V CDR1 and CDR2: SEHNR, FQNEAQ (reference sequence). V trimming: 5 bases; J trimming: 5 bases; junction bases outside the gene matches: 3. The CDR3 DNA follows: TGTGCCAGCAGCCCCGGGACAGGGGATCAGCCCCAGCATTTT. This encodes CASSPGTGDQPQHF.

The gene calls are TRBV10-3 and TRBJ2-3; 7 nucleotides line up with TRBD1. CDR1 and CDR2 (germline): ENHRY, SYGVKD. After removal of 6 bases from V and 0 bases from J, the junction contained 6 bases not matched to a gene. There are 15 residues in the CDR3. The CDR3 DNA follows: TGTGCCATCAGAGACAGGGTAGCTAGCACAGATACGCAGTATTTT. Protein product: CAIRDRVASTDTQYF.

The chain recombines TRBV7-9 with TRBJ2-2; 8 bases are shared with TRBD1. Trimming at V came to 5 bases and at J to 6 bases, leaving 2 bases not matched to a gene. CDR1 is SEHNR, CDR2 FQNEAQ, per germline (reference sequence). The CDR3 has 13 residues. The CDR3 sequence: CASSPGGSGELFF. CDR3 nucleotide sequence: TGTGCCAGCAGCCCAGGGGGCTCCGGGGAGCTGTTTTTT.